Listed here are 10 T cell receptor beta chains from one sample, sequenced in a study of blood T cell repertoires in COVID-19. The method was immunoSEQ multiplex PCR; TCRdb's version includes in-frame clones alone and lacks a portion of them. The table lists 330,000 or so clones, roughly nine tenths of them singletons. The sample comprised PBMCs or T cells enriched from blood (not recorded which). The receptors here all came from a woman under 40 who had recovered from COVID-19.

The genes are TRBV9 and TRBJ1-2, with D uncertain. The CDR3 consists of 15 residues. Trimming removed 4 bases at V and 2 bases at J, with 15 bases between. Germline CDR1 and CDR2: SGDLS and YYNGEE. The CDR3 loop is CASSSLSTPNYGYTF. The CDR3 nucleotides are TGTGCCAGCAGCTCCCTCAGTACACCAAACTATGGCTACACCTTC.

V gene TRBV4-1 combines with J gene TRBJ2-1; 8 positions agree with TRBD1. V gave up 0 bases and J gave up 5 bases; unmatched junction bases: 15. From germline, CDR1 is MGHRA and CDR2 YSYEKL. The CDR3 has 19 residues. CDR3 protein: CASSQDATGVPGLHNEQFF. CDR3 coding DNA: TGCGCCAGCAGCCAAGATGCGACAGGGGTACCCGGGCTACACAATGAGCAGTTCTTC.

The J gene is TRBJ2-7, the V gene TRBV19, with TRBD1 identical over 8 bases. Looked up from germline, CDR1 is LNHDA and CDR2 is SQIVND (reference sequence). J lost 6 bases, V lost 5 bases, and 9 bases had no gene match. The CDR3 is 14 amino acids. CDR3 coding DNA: TGTGCCAGTAGTCCCCGGGGACAGGCCAGCGAGCAGTACTTC. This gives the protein CASSPRGQASEQYF. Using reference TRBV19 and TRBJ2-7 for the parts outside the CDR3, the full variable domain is DGGITQSPKYLFRKEGQNVTLSCEQNLNHDAMYWYRQDPGQGLRLIYYSQIVNDFQKGDIAEGYSVSREKKESFPLTVTSAQKNPTAFYLCASSPRGQASEQYFGPGTRLTVT.

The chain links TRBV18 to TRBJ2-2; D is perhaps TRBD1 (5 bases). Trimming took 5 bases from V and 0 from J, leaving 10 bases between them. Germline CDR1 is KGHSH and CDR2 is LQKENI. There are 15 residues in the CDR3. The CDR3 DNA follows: TGTGCCAGCTCATTGGACACATCGAACACCGGGGAGCTGTTTTTT. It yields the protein CASSLDTSNTGELFF.

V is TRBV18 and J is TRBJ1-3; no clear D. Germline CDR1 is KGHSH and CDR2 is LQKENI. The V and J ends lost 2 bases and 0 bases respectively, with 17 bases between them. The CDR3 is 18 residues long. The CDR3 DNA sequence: TGTGCCAGCTCACCAACGAGACTGTTGTCGAGCTCTGGAAACACCATATATTTT. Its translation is CASSPTRLLSSSGNTIYF. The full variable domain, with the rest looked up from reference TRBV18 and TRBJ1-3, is NAGVMQNPRHLVRRRGQEARLRCSPMKGHSHVYWYRQLPEEGLKFMVYLQKENIIDESGMPKERFSAEFPKEGPSILRIQQVVRGDSAAYFCASSPTRLLSSSGNTIYFGEGSWLTVV.

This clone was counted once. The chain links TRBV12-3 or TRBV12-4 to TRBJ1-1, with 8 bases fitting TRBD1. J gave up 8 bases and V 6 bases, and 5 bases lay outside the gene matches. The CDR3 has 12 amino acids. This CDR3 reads CASSPWTGEAFF. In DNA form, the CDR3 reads TGTGCCAGCAGCCCCTGGACAGGGGAAGCTTTCTTT.

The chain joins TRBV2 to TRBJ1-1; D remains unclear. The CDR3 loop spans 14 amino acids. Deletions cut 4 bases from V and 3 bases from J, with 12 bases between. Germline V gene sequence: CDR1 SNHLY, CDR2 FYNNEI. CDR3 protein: CASSATTQDTEAFF. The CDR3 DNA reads TGTGCCAGCAGTGCCACGACTCAAGACACTGAAGCTTTCTTT. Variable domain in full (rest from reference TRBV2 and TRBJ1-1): EPEVTQTPSHQVTQMGQEVILRCVPISNHLYFYWYRQILGQKVEFLVSFYNNEISEKSEIFDDQFSVERPDGSNFTLKIRSTKLEDSAMYFCASSATTQDTEAFFGQGTRLTVV.

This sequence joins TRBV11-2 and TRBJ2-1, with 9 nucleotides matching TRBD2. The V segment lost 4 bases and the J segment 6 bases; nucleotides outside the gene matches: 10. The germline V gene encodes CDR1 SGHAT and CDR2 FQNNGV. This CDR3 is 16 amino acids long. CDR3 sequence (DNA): TGTGCCAGCAGCTCGAGGGCCGGGACTAGCAGCAATGAGCAGTTCTTC. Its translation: CASSSRAGTSSNEQFF. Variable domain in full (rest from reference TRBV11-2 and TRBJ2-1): EAGVAQSPRYKIIEKRQSVAFWCNPISGHATLYWYQQILGQGPKLLIQFQNNGVVDDSQLPKDRFSAERLKGVDSTLKIQPAKLEDSAVYLCASSSRAGTSSNEQFFGPGTRLTVL.

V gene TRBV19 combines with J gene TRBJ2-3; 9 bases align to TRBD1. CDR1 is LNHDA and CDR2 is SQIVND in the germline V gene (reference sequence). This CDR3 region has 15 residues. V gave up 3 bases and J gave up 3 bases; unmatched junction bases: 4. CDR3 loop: CASSIGQGTTDTQYF. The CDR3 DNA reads TGTGCCAGTAGTATCGGACAGGGGACGACAGATACGCAGTATTTT. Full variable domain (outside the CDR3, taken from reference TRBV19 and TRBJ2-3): DGGITQSPKYLFRKEGQNVTLSCEQNLNHDAMYWYRQDPGQGLRLIYYSQIVNDFQKGDIAEGYSVSREKKESFPLTVTSAQKNPTAFYLCASSIGQGTTDTQYFGPGTRLTVL.

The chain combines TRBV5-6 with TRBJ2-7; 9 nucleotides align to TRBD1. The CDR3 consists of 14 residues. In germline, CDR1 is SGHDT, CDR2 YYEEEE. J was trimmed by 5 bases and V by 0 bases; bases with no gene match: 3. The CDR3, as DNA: TGTGCCAGCAGCTTGGGGGACAGGGCTCACGAGCAGTACTTC. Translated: CASSLGDRAHEQYF.